The clone carrying this T cell receptor beta chain showed up just a few times. Its antigen remains unidentified. This specimen comes from a study of cytomegalovirus exposure and HLA in healthy donors. The V and J ends lost 6 bases and 9 bases, in that order; junction bases with no gene match: 11. The CDR3 totals 17 residues. Germline CDR1 LNHDA, CDR2 SQIVND (reference sequence). Study outcomes and limitations: With DRB1 most and HLA-C fewest, TCR association rates differed between HLA loci in a later analysis.

Researchers ran the PCR with 60 Vbeta and 13 Jbeta primers. Libraries were prepared by immunoSEQ multiplex PCR; TCRdb keeps only in-frame clonotypes and omits some of them. The table shows around 67,000 clones, with around 61% occurring only once. This receptor was obtained from a woman aged 45-59 years in good health and CMV-seronegative. Source material: PBMCs. V gene TRBV19 combines with J gene TRBJ2-1, with 16 bases fitting TRBD2. The CDR3 spells CASSDRGTSGRVGEQFF. Here the CDR3 DNA reads TGTGCCAGTAGCGACCGAGGGACTAGCGGGAGGGTTGGTGAGCAGTTCTTC.